The 19 T cell receptor beta chains listed next were all sequenced from one sample in a study. From the 5' RACE reads, TCRdb called clonotypes with MiXCR, one entry per CDR3 protein. The sample includes about 64,000 distinct CDR3 sequences, 22% of them seen just once. The sample taken for sequencing was memory CD4+ T cells sorted from a lymph node. Specified subset: memory CD4+ T cells, CD4+CD45RO+CD25-. These receptors originate from a female donor with breast cancer.

The chain recombines TRBV7-2 with TRBJ1-6; no clear D. The CDR3 sequence is 15 residues long. V was shortened by 1 base and J by 7 bases, with 11 bases between the two germline ends. Germline CDR1 is SGHTA and CDR2 is FQGNSA. CDR3 nucleotide sequence: TGTGCCAGCAGCTTAGACAGTGGCAGAAATTCACCCCTCCACTTT. As protein: CASSLDSGRNSPLHF.

The chain has TRBV6-1 and TRBJ2-1, with D perhaps given as TRBD1 or TRBD2 (5 bases each). V was shortened by 3 bases and J by 8 bases, with 14 bases between the two germline ends. Germline V gene lookup returns CDR1 MNHNS and CDR2 SASEGT. This CDR3 region has 14 residues. The CDR3 sequence: CASSDRDAWDEQFF. DNA for the CDR3: TGTGCCAGCAGTGATCGGGACGCCTGGGATGAGCAGTTCTTC.

Notes on this clonotype: This may be a read error, as it is one base from a much larger clone. The chain combines TRBV20-1 with TRBJ2-3; TRBD2 might be the D (6 bases). Germline V gene lookup returns CDR1 DFQATT and CDR2 SNEGSKA (reference sequence). This CDR3 contains 15 residues. The CDR3 loop is CSASPGGTFTDAQYF. The CDR3 DNA follows: TGCAGTGCTAGCCCGGGCGGGACGTTCACAGATGCGCAGTATTTT.

This clonotype was counted many times. CDR3 protein: CASTPGQYNEQFF. The DNA for the CDR3 is TGTGCCAGCACCCCCGGGCAGTACAATGAGCAGTTCTTC. The chain carries TRBV6-1 and TRBJ2-1; D is unclear. This CDR3 spans 13 amino acids. Germline values: CDR1 MNHNS, CDR2 SASEGT. The V gene lost 7 bases and the J gene lost 4 bases, with 11 bases spanning the gap.

This clonotype appeared a few times. The chain couples TRBV7-2 to TRBJ1-1; D may be TRBD1 (5 bases). Germline CDR1 and CDR2: SGHTA and FQGNSA. This CDR3 region has 14 residues. Trimming took off 5 bases at V and 5 bases at J, with 15 bases between the two ends. This CDR3 is CASSPQVVGTEAFF. CDR3 DNA sequence: TGTGCCAGCAGCCCACAGGTGGTAGGGACTGAAGCTTTCTTT.

This chain links TRBV5-1 with TRBJ2-3; D gene ambiguous. This CDR3 has 15 amino acids. Germline V gives CDR1 SGHRS, CDR2 YFSETQ. V was clipped by 4 bases and J by 0 bases, with 12 bases between them. The CDR3 DNA is TGCGCCAGCAGCCTCGGAGTCCCTAGCACAGATACGCAGTATTTT. This gives the protein CASSLGVPSTDTQYF.

The chain recombines TRBV7-2 with TRBJ2-7, with TRBD2 matching 9 bases. V lost 1 base, J lost 5 bases, and 6 bases stayed unmatched. The CDR3 length is 15 residues. From germline, CDR1 is SGHTA and CDR2 FQGNSA. The CDR3, as DNA: TGTGCCAGCAGCTTAGAGGCGGGAGGGTCCCACGAGCAGTACTTC. Translation: CASSLEAGGSHEQYF.

The V and J genes are TRBV28 and TRBJ1-5; D is uncertain. Germline V gene data show CDR1 as MDHEN and CDR2 as SYDVKM. The V end lost 7 bases, the J end lost 3 bases, and 16 bases lay between the germline ends. CDR3 length: 15 residues. For the CDR3, the DNA is TGTGCCAGCACCCTAGGCGGAGAAGACAATCAGCCCCAGCATTTT. This translates into CASTLGGEDNQPQHF.

The chain uses TRBV6-6 and TRBJ2-3; D is undetermined. Trimming stripped 6 bases from V and 2 bases from J, with 6 bases between. Per the germline V gene, CDR1 is MNHNY and CDR2 is SVGAGI (reference sequence). The CDR3 totals 12 residues. The CDR3, as DNA: TGTGCCAGCAGCGGGCTCACAGATACGCAGTATTTT. It is translated as CASSGLTDTQYF.

The DNA for the CDR3 is TGTGCCAGCAGCCAGGGACTAGCGGGAGATAACATTCAGTACTTC. Protein: CASSQGLAGDNIQYF. The chain recombines TRBV4-2 with TRBJ2-4; 14 bases fit TRBD2. CDR3 length: 15 amino acids. The germline CDR1 and CDR2 sequences are LGHNA and YNFKEQ. V was clipped by 3 bases and J by 7 bases; unmatched bases: 2.

This clonotype was recorded many times. The rearrangement uses TRBV5-1 and TRBJ1-1, with a possible D match to TRBD1 (6 bases). Germline V gives CDR1 SGHRS, CDR2 YFSETQ. Trimming took off 0 bases at V and 0 bases at J, with 15 bases between the two ends. The CDR3 sequence is 17 residues long. CDR3 bases: TGCGCCAGCAGCTTGGACGCCGGACAGAAAATGAACACTGAAGCTTTCTTT. This gives the protein CASSLDAGQKMNTEAFF.

This clonotype was observed at least ten times. The CDR3 DNA follows: TGTGCCAGCAGCCGACAGCCCTCCTACGAGCAGTACTTC. Translating it yields CASSRQPSYEQYF. The chain employs TRBV7-9 and TRBJ2-7; D might be TRBD1 (5 bases). The CDR3 loop spans 13 amino acids. Germline V CDR1 and CDR2: SEHNR, FQNEAQ (reference sequence). Deletions cut 5 bases from V and 0 bases from J, with 8 bases between. Supplemented by reference TRBV7-9 and TRBJ2-7, the full variable domain reads DTGVSQNPRHKITKRGQNVTFRCDPISEHNRLYWYRQTLGQGPEFLTYFQNEAQLEKSRLLSDRFSAERPKGSFSTLEIQRTEQGDSAMYLCASSRQPSYEQYFGPGTRLTVT.

This clonotype was counted a few times. This rearrangement joins TRBV4-2 to TRBJ2-1; the D is unclear. The CDR3 extends over 13 amino acids. In germline, CDR1 is LGHNA, CDR2 YNFKEQ. The V end was cut by 1 base, the J end by 5 bases, with 6 bases between. CDR3: CASSQAENNEQFF. CDR3 nucleotides: TGTGCCAGCAGCCAAGCAGAAAACAATGAGCAGTTCTTC.

The chain carries TRBV15 and TRBJ1-5; D possibly corresponds to TRBD1 (6 bases). The CDR3 is 18 residues long. V lost 0 bases and J 7 bases, leaving 22 bases between the germline ends. The germline CDR1 and CDR2 sequences are LNHNV and YYDKDF (reference sequence). CDR3 residues: CATSRDRKTGGIGQPQHF. The CDR3 bases are TGTGCCACCAGCAGAGATCGAAAGACTGGGGGCATCGGGCAGCCCCAGCATTTT.

There are many counts of this clonotype. The V gene is TRBV7-3, the J gene TRBJ2-1; possible D gene TRBD2, 6 bases. V lost 5 bases and J lost 5, with 16 bases in between. There are 15 residues in the CDR3. The germline gives CDR1 SGHTA, CDR2 FQGTGA. The CDR3 DNA sequence: TGTGCCAGCAGCCCGACGGGACTGAACCACAATGAGCAGTTCTTC. Its protein product is CASSPTGLNHNEQFF.

For this clonotype: A single base separates this from a much larger clone, so it may be a read error. The CDR3 protein is CASSPRGQKNTGELFF. The CDR3, as DNA: TGTGCCAGCAGTCCAAGAGGACAGAAGAACACCGGGGAGCTGTTTTTT. The V call is TRBV6-2 or TRBV6-3, the J call TRBJ2-2, with D perhaps TRBD1 (6 bases). Germline loops: CDR1 MNHEY, CDR2 SVGEGT. Trimming took off 5 bases at V and 1 base at J, with 14 bases between the two ends. This CDR3 region has 16 residues.

This clonotype is termed medium-sized. The chain carries TRBV12-3 or TRBV12-4 and TRBJ2-1; no clear D gene. V lost 3 bases and J lost 5, with 8 bases in between. The CDR3 consists of 13 residues. The CDR3 sequence is CASSLKANNEQFF. In DNA form, the CDR3 reads TGTGCCAGCAGTTTGAAGGCAAACAATGAGCAGTTCTTC.

This clonotype was seen only a few times. CDR3 DNA sequence: TGTGCCAGCAGTTTAGCGGGACAGATCTATGGCTACACCTTC. This gives the protein CASSLAGQIYGYTF. V and J are TRBV28 and TRBJ1-2; TRBD1 matches at 7 bases. Germline V gives CDR1 MDHEN, CDR2 SYDVKM. CDR3 length: 14 amino acids. Trimming removed 2 bases from V and 4 bases from J; junction bases left unmatched: 4.

On this clonotype itself: The junction shows a germline mismatch at one end, possibly a read error. J is TRBJ1-5 and V is TRBV19; D remains unclear. The CDR3 sequence is 17 residues long. CDR1 is LNHDA and CDR2 is SQIVND in the germline V gene (reference sequence). CDR3 protein: CAGSIKVATISGQPQHF. The DNA of the CDR3 is TGTGCCGGTAGTATTAAAGTTGCGACTATATCGGGTCAGCCCCAGCATTTT.